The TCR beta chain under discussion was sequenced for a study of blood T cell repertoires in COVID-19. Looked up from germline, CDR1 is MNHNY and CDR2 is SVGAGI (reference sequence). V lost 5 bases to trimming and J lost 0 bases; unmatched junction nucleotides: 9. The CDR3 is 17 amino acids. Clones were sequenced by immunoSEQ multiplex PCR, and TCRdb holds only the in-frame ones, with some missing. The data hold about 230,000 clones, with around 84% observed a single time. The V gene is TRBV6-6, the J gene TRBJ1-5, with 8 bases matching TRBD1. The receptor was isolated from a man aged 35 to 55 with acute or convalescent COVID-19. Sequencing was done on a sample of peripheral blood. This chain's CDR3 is CASSPRTGFYSNQPQHF. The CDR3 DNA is TGTGCCAGCAGTCCGAGGACAGGGTTTTATAGCAATCAGCCCCAGCATTTT.